Sequencing of this TCR beta chain was carried out in a study of T cell changes during pregnancy in multiple sclerosis (dated by TCRdb to the late 2010s). Concerning the study at large: In women with multiple sclerosis, the researchers looked at how the T cell repertoire shifted as pregnancy progressed.

The germline V gene (reference sequence) specifies SGHNT as CDR1 and YYREEE as CDR2. The CDR3 runs 15 amino acids, cysteine and phenylalanine included. The entry retains the CDR3 DNA only, 45 bases that are in frame from base 1. Trimming accounts for 0 bases at V and 2 bases at J, while the number of junction bases matched to no gene is 1. The library was made by the immunoSEQ multiplex PCR assay. TCRdb took this table from immuneACCESS and kept in-frame rearrangements with V and J called. Such tables lack part of the clones; where checked against another copy, unresolved V genes explain under half of the gap, and the rest is unexplained. The sample table records about 100,000 clones; about 92% of these occur just once. The biggest ten clones account for approximately 1.2% of the sample. On this clone: Its target antigen remains unknown. Nothing much larger sits one base from this clone, and base qualities are not available.

The sequence came from a female donor with multiple sclerosis, enrolled in a pregnancy study. Recombination connected TRBV5-4 to TRBJ2-1; 8 bases in the junction line up with TRBD2. Specimen: peripheral blood, collected in the second trimester of pregnancy. The CDR3 protein is CASSLGAGAYNEQFF. The nucleotide sequence is TGTGCCAGCAGCTTGGGAGCGGGAGCCTACAATGAGCAGTTCTTC.